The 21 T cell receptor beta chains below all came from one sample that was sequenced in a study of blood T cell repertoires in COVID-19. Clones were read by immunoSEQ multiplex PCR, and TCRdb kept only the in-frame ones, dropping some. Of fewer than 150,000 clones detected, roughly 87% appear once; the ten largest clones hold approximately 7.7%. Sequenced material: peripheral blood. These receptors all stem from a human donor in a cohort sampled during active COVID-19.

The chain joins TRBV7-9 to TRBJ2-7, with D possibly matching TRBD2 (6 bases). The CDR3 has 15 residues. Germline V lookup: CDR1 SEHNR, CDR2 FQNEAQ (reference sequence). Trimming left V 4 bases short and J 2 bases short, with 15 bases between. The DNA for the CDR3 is TGTGCCAGCAGCTACCGACACGGGGGAACCTACGAGCAGTACTTC. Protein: CASSYRHGGTYEQYF.

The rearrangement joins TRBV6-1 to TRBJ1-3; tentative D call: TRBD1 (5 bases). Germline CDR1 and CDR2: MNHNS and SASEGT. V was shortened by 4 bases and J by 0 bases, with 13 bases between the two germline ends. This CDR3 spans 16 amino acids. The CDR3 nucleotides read TGTGCCAGCAGTGGTAACAGGCGCAGCTCTGGAAACACCATATATTTT. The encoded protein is CASSGNRRSSGNTIYF.

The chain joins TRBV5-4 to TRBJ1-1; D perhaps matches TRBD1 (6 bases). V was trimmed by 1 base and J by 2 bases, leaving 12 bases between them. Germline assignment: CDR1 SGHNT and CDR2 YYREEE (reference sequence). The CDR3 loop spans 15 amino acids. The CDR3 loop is CASSLPATGNTEAFF. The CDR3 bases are TGTGCCAGCAGCTTGCCCGCGACAGGCAACACTGAAGCTTTCTTT.

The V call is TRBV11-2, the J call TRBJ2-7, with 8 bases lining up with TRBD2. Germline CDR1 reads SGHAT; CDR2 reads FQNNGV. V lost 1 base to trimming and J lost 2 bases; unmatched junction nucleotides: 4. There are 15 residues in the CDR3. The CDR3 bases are TGTGCCAGCAGCTTAGGGTTAGCGGGAACCTACGAGCAGTACTTC. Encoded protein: CASSLGLAGTYEQYF. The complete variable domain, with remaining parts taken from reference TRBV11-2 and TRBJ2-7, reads EAGVAQSPRYKIIEKRQSVAFWCNPISGHATLYWYQQILGQGPKLLIQFQNNGVVDDSQLPKDRFSAERLKGVDSTLKIQPAKLEDSAVYLCASSLGLAGTYEQYFGPGTRLTVT.

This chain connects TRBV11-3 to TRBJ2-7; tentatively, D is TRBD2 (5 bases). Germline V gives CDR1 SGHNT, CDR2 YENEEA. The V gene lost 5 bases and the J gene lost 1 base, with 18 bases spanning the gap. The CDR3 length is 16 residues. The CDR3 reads CASSPPEERSSYEQYF. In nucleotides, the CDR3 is TGTGCCAGCAGCCCCCCCGAAGAGCGGAGTTCCTACGAGCAGTACTTC. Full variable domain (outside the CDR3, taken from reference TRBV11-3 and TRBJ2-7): EAGVVQSPRYKIIEKKQPVAFWCNPISGHNTLYWYLQNLGQGPELLIRYENEEAVDDSQLPKDRFSAERLKGVDSTLKIQPAELGDSAVYLCASSPPEERSSYEQYFGPGTRLTVT.

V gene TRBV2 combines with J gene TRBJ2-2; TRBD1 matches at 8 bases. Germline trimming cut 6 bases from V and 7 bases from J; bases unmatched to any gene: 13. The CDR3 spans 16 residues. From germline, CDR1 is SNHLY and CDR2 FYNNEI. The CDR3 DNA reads TGTGCCAGCAGGCCGGGGGCAGGGGGCCCGGGCGGGGAGCTGTTTTTT. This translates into CASRPGAGGPGGELFF.

The CDR3 nucleotides are TGTGCCAGCAGCCAAGACACCGGGACAACTGAAAAACTGTTTTTT. Amino acids: CASSQDTGTTEKLFF. This chain uses TRBV3-1 (or the pseudogene TRBV3-2) with TRBJ1-4; D is perhaps TRBD1 (6 bases). Germline CDR1 reads LGHDT; CDR2 reads YNNKEL (reference sequence). The CDR3 is 15 residues long. Trimming left V 0 bases short and J 7 bases short, with 12 bases between.

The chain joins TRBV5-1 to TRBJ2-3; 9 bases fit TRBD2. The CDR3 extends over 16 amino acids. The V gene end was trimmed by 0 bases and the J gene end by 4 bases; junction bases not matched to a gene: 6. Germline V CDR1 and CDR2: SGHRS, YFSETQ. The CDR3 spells CASSLVASGVADTQYF. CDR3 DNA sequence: TGCGCCAGCAGCTTGGTTGCTAGCGGGGTCGCAGATACGCAGTATTTT.

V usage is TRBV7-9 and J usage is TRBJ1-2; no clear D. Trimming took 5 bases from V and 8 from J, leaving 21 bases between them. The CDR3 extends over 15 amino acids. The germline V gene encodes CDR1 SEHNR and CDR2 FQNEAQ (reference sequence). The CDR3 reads CASSRNNPGVGGYTF. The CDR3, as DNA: TGTGCCAGCAGCCGCAATAATCCGGGAGTTGGGGGCTACACCTTC. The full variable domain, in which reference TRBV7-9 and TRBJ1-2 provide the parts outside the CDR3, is DTGVSQNPRHKITKRGQNVTFRCDPISEHNRLYWYRQTLGQGPEFLTYFQNEAQLEKSRLLSDRFSAERPKGSFSTLEIQRTEQGDSAMYLCASSRNNPGVGGYTFGSGTRLTVV.

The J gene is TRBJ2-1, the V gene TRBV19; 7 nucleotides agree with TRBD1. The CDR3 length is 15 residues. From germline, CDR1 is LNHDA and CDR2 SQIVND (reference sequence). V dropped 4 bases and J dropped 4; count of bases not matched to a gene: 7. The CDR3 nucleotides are TGTGCCAGTAGTACCGCCGGGACAGCTTACAATGAGCAGTTCTTC. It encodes CASSTAGTAYNEQFF.

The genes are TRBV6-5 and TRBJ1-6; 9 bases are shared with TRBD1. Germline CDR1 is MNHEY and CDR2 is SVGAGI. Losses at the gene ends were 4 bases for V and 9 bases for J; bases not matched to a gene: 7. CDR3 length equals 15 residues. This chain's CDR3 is CASSSRDRVTSPLHF. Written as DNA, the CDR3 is TGTGCCAGCAGTTCCCGGGACAGGGTAACTTCACCCCTCCACTTT.

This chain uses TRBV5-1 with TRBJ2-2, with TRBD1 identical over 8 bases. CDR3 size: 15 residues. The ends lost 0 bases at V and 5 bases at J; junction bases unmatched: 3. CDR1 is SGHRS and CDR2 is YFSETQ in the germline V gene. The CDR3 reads CASSLDRGETGELFF. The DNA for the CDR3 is TGCGCCAGCAGCTTGGACAGGGGGGAAACCGGGGAGCTGTTTTTT.

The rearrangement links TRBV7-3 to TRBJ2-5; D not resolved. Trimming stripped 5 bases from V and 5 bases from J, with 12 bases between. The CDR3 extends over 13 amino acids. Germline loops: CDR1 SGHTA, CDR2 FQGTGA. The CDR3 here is CASSQTHSETQYF. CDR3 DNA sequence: TGTGCCAGCAGCCAAACGCACTCTGAGACCCAGTACTTC. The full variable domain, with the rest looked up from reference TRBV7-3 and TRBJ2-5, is GAGVSQTPSNKVTEKGKYVELRCDPISGHTALYWYRQSLGQGPEFLIYFQGTGAADDSGLPNDRFFAVRPEGSVSTLKIQRTERGDSAVYLCASSQTHSETQYFGPGTRLLVL.

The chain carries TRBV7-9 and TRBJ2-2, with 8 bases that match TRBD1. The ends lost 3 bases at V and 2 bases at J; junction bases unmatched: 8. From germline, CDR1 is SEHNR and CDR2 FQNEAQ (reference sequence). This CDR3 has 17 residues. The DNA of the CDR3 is TGTGCCAGCAGCTTTGGCCAGGGGGCGCGAAACACCGGGGAGCTGTTTTTT. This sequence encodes CASSFGQGARNTGELFF.

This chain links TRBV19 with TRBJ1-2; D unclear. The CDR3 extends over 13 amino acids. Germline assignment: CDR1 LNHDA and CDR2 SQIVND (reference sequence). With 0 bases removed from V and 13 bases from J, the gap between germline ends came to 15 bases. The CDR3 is CASSIDLGGLATF. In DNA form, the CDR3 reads TGTGCCAGTAGTATAGATCTAGGAGGGCTTGCCACCTTC.

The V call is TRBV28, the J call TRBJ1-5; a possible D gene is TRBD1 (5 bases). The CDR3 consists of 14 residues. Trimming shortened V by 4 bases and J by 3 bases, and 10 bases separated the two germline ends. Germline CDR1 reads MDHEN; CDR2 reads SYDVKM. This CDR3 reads CASSSAGFNQPQHF. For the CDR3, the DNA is TGTGCCAGCAGTTCCGCAGGGTTCAATCAGCCCCAGCATTTT.

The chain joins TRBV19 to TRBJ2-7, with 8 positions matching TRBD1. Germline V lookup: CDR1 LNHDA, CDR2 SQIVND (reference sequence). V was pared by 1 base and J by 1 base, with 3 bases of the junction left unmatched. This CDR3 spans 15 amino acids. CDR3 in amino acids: CASSIARTGSYEQYF. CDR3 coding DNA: TGTGCCAGTAGTATAGCGAGGACAGGGTCCTACGAGCAGTACTTC.

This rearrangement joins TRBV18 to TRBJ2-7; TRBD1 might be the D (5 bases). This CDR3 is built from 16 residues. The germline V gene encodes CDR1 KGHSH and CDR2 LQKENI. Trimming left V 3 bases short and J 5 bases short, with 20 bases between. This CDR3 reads CASSPPLSGNSHEQYF. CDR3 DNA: TGTGCCAGCTCACCGCCGCTTTCAGGGAATTCCCACGAGCAGTACTTC.

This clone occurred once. This chain's CDR3 is CASSTGTGAGQPQHF. In DNA, the CDR3 is TGTGCCAGTAGTACCGGGACAGGGGCAGGTCAGCCCCAGCATTTT. The rearrangement uses TRBV19 and TRBJ1-5; 10 nucleotides agree with TRBD1. The trim removed 4 bases at V and 6 bases at J, leaving 6 bases unmatched. Germline CDR1 LNHDA, CDR2 SQIVND (reference sequence). This CDR3 contains 15 residues.

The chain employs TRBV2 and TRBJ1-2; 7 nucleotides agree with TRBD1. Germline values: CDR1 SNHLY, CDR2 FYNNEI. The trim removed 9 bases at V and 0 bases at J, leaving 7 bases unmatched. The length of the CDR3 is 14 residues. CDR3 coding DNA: TGTGCCAGAAGACAGGGTTCGACTAACTATGGCTACACCTTC. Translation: CARRQGSTNYGYTF.

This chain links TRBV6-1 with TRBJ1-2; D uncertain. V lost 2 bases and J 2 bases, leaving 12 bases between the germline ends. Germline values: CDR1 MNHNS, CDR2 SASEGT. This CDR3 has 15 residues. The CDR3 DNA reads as TGTGCCAGCAGTGAAACCCTCGGGAAAAACTATGGCTACACCTTC. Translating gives CASSETLGKNYGYTF.